The sample holds many counts of the clone carrying this TCR beta chain. Its cognate antigen is unknown. CDR3 length: 13 amino acids. The V end lost 6 bases, the J end lost 1 base, and 10 bases lay between the germline ends. From germline, CDR1 is SGHVS and CDR2 FNYEAQ. This record comes from a study of early T cells in non-severe SARS-CoV-2 infection. The overall study: With bulk RNA from unsorted whole blood as input, sequencing yielded unpaired chains. Findings of the study overall: VDJdb-based annotation leaned toward anti-spike CD8 responses and missed private and CD4 specificities.

Individual cDNA molecules were tagged with unique molecular identifiers. TCRdb redid the calling of the 5' RACE reads with MiXCR, one entry per CDR3 protein. Among some 56,000 distinct CDR3 sequences listed, roughly a tenth were seen once. The rearrangement joins TRBV7-6 to TRBJ2-7; D call uncertain. Specimen: whole blood. This receptor was identified in an adult who was a healthcare worker with PCR-confirmed SARS-CoV-2 infection or an uninfected control (not recorded which). The CDR3 is CASSRPDSYEQYF. CDR3 bases: TGTGCCAGCAGTCGGCCGGATTCCTACGAGCAGTACTTC. Full variable domain (rest looked up from reference TRBV7-6 and TRBJ2-7): GAGVSQSPRYKVTKRGQDVALRCDPISGHVSLYWYRQALGQGPEFLTYFNYEAQQDKSGLPNDRFSAERPEGSISTLTIQRTEQRDSAMYRCASSRPDSYEQYFGPGTRLTVT.